The rows below give T cell receptor beta chains drawn from one sample of a study of blood T cell repertoires in COVID-19. The table came from immunoSEQ multiplex PCR; TCRdb's copy has only in-frame clones and leaves some out. The sample lists 350,000 or so clones, roughly 90% occurring once. Sequencing was carried out using PBMCs or T cells enriched from blood (not recorded which). These receptors were taken from a woman in her 30s who had been exposed to COVID-19. CDR3s include the opening cysteine and the closing phenylalanine or tryptophan. Each record gives: J gene, clone size, D gene, V gene, CDR3 protein, CDR3 DNA. The D gene is left open where the match is weak. Part of the rows lack a size; the others show once, few, many or a class for expanded clones.

>TRBJ1-6|.|TRBD1|TRBV7-6
CASSLAGGTGARNSPLHF
TGTGCCAGCAGCTTAGCTGGGGGGACAGGGGCAAGGAATTCACCCCTCCACTTT
>TRBJ2-7|.|.|TRBV5-1
CASSPVGREQYF
TGCGCCAGCAGCCCTGTTGGGAGAGAGCAGTACTTC
>TRBJ1-2|.|.|TRBV28
CASTYSSYGYTF
TGTGCCAGCACCTATAGCAGCTATGGCTACACCTTC
>TRBJ2-2|.|TRBD2|TRBV28
CASSLRGTRYTGELFF
TGTGCCAGCAGTTTACGAGGGACTAGGTATACCGGGGAGCTGTTTTTT
>TRBJ1-1|.|.|TRBV12-3/TRBV12-4
CASSTGMGAFF
TGTGCCAGCAGTACAGGGATGGGAGCTTTCTTT
>TRBJ2-7|.|TRBD1|TRBV19
CASSSRTGGLYEQYF
TGTGCCAGTAGTTCCCGGACAGGGGGCCTCTACGAGCAGTACTTC
>TRBJ1-1|.|.|TRBV6-5
CASTSGAGTTEAFF
TGTGCCAGCACCAGCGGGGCGGGTACGACTGAAGCTTTCTTT
>TRBJ2-1|.|TRBD2|TRBV7-6
CASSMLTSGSSRNEQFF
TGTGCCAGCAGCATGCTGACTAGCGGGAGCTCACGGAATGAGCAGTTCTTC
>TRBJ2-5|.|TRBD2|TRBV6-5
CAHSGTSRKTQYF
TGTGCCCACTCAGGGACTAGCAGGAAGACCCAGTACTTC
>TRBJ2-2|.|TRBD2|TRBV7-6
CASSLGLAGGGTGELFF
TGTGCCAGCAGCTTAGGACTAGCGGGAGGTGGGACCGGGGAGCTGTTTTTT
>TRBJ1-2|once|.|TRBV6-5
CASRHTRGGYGYTF
TGTGCCAGCAGGCACACCCGGGGAGGCTATGGCTACACCTTC